These 5 T cell receptor beta chains were sequenced from one sample in a study of blood T cell repertoires in COVID-19. Libraries were prepared by immunoSEQ multiplex PCR; TCRdb keeps only in-frame clonotypes and omits some of them. The sample holds 10,000 to 15,000 clones; 82% are singletons and the top ten take 3% to 4%. The sample taken for sequencing was peripheral blood. The receptors stem from a woman aged 55-70 years with acute or convalescent COVID-19.

The chain combines TRBV5-1 with TRBJ2-5; TRBD1 aligns across 7 bases. V was pared by 5 bases and J by 1 base, with 8 bases of the junction left unmatched. Germline-derived CDR1 and CDR2 are SGHRS and YFSETQ. The CDR3 is 15 amino acids. This CDR3 is CASSSATGTQETQYF. In DNA, the CDR3 is TGCGCCAGCAGTTCCGCGACAGGGACCCAAGAGACCCAGTACTTC.

The chain carries TRBV7-2 and TRBJ2-2, with a possible D match to TRBD1 (5 bases). V was pared by 5 bases and J by 1 base, with 11 bases between. The germline gives CDR1 SGHTA, CDR2 FQGNSA. The CDR3 is made up of 15 amino acids. The CDR3 sequence: CASSTNTGNTGELFF. Written as DNA, the CDR3 is TGTGCCAGCAGCACAAATACAGGGAACACCGGGGAGCTGTTTTTT.

The CDR3 loop reads CASSQGRESGSGRHNEQFF. The CDR3 nucleotides are TGTGCCAGCAGCCAAGGACGGGAAAGTGGGTCGGGCCGGCACAATGAGCAGTTCTTC. This chain connects TRBV4-2 to TRBJ2-1; D may be TRBD2 (5 bases). V was trimmed by 1 base and J by 5 bases, leaving 24 bases between them. The germline V gene has CDR1 LGHNA and CDR2 YNFKEQ. The CDR3 runs 19 residues.

The chain combines TRBV5-1 with TRBJ1-6, with 7 positions matching TRBD1. The CDR3 consists of 14 residues. Per germline, CDR1 SGHRS and CDR2 YFSETQ. Unmatched junction bases numbered 5, after V lost 4 bases and J lost 7 bases. For the CDR3, the DNA is TGCGCCAGCAGCGGCGGGACAGCCAATTCACCCCTCCACTTT. Its protein product is CASSGGTANSPLHF. The full variable domain, with the rest looked up from reference TRBV5-1 and TRBJ1-6, is KAGVTQTPRYLIKTRGQQVTLSCSPISGHRSVSWYQQTPGQGLQFLFEYFSETQRNKGNFPGRFSGRQFSNSRSEMNVSTLELGDSALYLCASSGGTANSPLHFGNGTRLTVT.

This chain links TRBV27 with TRBJ2-7; TRBD2 matches at 9 bases. Germline V gene lookup returns CDR1 MNHEY and CDR2 SMNVEV (reference sequence). V gave up 4 bases and J gave up 3 bases; unmatched junction bases: 4. The CDR3 covers 14 residues. As DNA, the CDR3 is TGTGCCAGCAGTTGGGGCGGGGGGGACTACGAGCAGTACTTC. Protein: CASSWGGGDYEQYF.